This T cell receptor (beta chain) emerged from a study of T cell repertoires in cytomegalovirus infection. On this clonotype: No antigen is known for it.

V lost 11 bases and J lost 0, with 11 bases in between. The length of the CDR3 is 13 residues. Germline CDR1 reads SEHNR; CDR2 reads FQNEAQ (reference sequence). TCRdb fed the reads into MiXCR, producing one record per CDR3 protein. Of around 89,000 distinct CDR3 sequences detected, about 29% appear once; the ten largest clones hold 71%. J is TRBJ2-1 and V is TRBV7-9; no reliable D call. This clonotype was sampled from a human donor in good health (CMV status not recorded). Some clones in this sample may be carry-over from other donors' samples. Specimen: CD8+ T cells from cultured PBMCs, collected from culture after CMV antigen stimulation. The CDR3 sequence: CALIGSSYNEQFF. Written as DNA, the CDR3 is TGTGCCCTTATCGGCAGCTCCTACAATGAGCAGTTCTTC.